The entry that follows covers one TCR beta chain sequence. Its antigen is unknown. The record originates from a study of shared clonotypes between healthy human individuals. Whole-study context: Donors were a couple of women and a few men aged 18 to 49. Overall study results and limits: Generation probabilities were higher for clonotypes shared across all four sorted-subset donors than for unshared ones. Represented diversity, genetic and exposure-history alike, was limited by few donors.

TCRdb's table, derived via immunoSEQ multiplex PCR, lists solely in-frame clones and lacks some. The table shows 2.5 million or so clones, with approximately 90% occurring only once. The CDR3 sequence is 13 residues long. V was trimmed by 0 bases and J by 7 bases, leaving 9 bases between them. Germline V CDR1 and CDR2: SGDLS, YYNGEE. Donors were healthy HIV-negative adults without recently reported acute infections or vaccinations. Sequencing was carried out using naive CD4+ T cells sorted from blood. This sample's subset: CD45RA+ positively selected. This TCR was sampled from a man younger than 30 in good health. The chain couples TRBV9 to TRBJ2-3; D unresolved. In DNA, the CDR3 is TGTGCCAGCAGCGTAGGCGAGTTACATACGCAGTATTTT. This encodes CASSVGELHTQYF.